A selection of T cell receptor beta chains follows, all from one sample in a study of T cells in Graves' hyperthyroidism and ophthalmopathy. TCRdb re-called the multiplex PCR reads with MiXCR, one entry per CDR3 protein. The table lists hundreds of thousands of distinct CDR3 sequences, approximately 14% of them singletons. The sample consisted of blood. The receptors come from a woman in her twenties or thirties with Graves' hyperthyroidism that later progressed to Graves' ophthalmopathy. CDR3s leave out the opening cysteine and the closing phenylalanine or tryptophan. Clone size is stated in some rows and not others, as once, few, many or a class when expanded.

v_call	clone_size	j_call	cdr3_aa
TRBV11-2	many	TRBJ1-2	ASSSRGQGAPHGYT
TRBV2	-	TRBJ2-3	ASRGWTSGRVADTQY
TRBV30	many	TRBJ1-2	AWSATGFGYT
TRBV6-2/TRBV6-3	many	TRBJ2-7	ASSPGQRYEQY
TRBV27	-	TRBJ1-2	ASSTGTAAYGYT
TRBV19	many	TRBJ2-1	ASALAGVPYNEQF
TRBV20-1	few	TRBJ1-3	SARALQGAGNTIY
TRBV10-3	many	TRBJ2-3	AITDGGLSDTQY
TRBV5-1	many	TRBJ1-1	ASSLQEDTEAF
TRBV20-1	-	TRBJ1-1	SAARGFDTEAF
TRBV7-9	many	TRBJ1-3	ASSFREPVDTIY
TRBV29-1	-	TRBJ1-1	NVGQGVNTEAF
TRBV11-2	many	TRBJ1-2	ASSLGRDSGGYT
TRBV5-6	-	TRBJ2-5	ASSYRDRVFETQY
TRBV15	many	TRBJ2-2	ATSEDRETGELF
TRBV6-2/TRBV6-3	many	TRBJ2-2	ASSYGGEREVTGELF
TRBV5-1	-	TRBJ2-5	ASSLATGIQETQY